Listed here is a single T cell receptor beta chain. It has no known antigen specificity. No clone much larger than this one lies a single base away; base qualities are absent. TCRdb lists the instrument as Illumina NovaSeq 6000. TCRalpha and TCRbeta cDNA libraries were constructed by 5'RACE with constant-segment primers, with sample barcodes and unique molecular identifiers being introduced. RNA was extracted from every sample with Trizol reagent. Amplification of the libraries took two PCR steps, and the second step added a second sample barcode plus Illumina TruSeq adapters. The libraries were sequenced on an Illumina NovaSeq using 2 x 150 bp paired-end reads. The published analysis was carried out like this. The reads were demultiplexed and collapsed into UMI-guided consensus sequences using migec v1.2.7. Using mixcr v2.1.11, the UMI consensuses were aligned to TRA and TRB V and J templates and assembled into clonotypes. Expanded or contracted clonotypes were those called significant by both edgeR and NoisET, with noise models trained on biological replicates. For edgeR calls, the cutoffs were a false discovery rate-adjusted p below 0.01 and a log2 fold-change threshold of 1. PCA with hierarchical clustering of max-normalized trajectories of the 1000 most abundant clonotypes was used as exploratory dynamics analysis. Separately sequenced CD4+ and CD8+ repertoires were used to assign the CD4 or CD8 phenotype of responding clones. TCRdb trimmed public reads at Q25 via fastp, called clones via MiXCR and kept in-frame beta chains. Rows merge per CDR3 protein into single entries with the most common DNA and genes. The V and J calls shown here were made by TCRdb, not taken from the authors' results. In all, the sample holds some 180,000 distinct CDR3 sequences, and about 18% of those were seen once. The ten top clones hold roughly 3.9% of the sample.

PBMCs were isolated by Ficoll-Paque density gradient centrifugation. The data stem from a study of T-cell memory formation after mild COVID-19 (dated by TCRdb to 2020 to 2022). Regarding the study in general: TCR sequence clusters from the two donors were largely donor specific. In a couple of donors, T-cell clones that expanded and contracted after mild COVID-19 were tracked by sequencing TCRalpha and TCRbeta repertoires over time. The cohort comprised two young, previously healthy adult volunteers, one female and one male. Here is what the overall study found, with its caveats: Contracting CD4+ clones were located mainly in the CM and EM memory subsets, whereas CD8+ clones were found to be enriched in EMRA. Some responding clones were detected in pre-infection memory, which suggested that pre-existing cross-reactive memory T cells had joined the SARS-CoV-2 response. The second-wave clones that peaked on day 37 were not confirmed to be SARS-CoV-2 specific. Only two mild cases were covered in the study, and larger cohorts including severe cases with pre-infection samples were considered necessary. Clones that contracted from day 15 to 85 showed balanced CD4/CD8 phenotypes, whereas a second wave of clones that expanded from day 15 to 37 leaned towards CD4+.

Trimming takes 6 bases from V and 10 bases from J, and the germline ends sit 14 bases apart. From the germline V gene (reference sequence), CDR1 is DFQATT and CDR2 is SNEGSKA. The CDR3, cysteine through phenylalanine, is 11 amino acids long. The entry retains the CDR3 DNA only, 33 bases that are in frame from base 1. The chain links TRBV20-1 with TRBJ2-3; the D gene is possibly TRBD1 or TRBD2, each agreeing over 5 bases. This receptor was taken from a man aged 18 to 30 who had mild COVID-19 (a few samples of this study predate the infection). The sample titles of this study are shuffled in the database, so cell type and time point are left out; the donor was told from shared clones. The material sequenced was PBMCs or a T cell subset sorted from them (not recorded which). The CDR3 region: CSANTGPPQYF. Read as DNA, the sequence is TGCAGTGCCAATACGGGGCCGCCGCAGTATTTT.